Below are 21 T cell receptor beta chains sequenced from a single sample in a study of shared clonotypes between healthy human individuals. Clones were sequenced by immunoSEQ multiplex PCR, and TCRdb holds only the in-frame ones, with some missing. The repertoire holds some 1 million clones, with about 75% as singletons. Sequenced material: memory CD4+ T cells sorted from blood. Sample subset: CD45RA-negative fraction. The receptors originated from a man younger than 35 in good health.

This clone was observed many times. The chain links TRBV2 to TRBJ2-7; 12 nucleotides agree with TRBD1. The V and J ends lost 3 bases and 6 bases, in that order; junction bases with no gene match: 3. The CDR3 length is 14 residues. Germline CDR1 SNHLY, CDR2 FYNNEI. CDR3 loop: CASSERGQGAEQYF. In DNA, the CDR3 is TGTGCCAGCAGTGAGCGGGGACAGGGGGCCGAGCAGTACTTC.

V usage is TRBV2 and J usage is TRBJ1-1; 10 bases are shared with TRBD1. The CDR3 runs to 13 residues. Germline lookup yields CDR1 SNHLY and CDR2 FYNNEI. V trimming: 7 bases; J trimming: 3 bases; junction bases outside the gene matches: 2. The CDR3 spells CASTGTGDTEAFF. DNA for the CDR3: TGTGCCAGCACAGGGACAGGGGACACTGAAGCTTTCTTT.

The table lists this clone with a few counts. The rearrangement uses TRBV5-4 and TRBJ1-6; 10 nucleotides align to TRBD1. This CDR3 is built from 13 residues. V dropped 4 bases and J dropped 11; count of bases not matched to a gene: 3. The germline V gene has CDR1 SGHNT and CDR2 YYREEE (reference sequence). The CDR3 coding sequence is TGTGCCAGCAGCACGGACAGGGGGACACCCCTCCACTTT. It is translated as CASSTDRGTPLHF.

This chain uses TRBV10-2 with TRBJ2-1; tentatively, D is TRBD2 (5 bases). The V end was cut by 4 bases, the J end by 5 bases, with 12 bases between. Germline lookup yields CDR1 WSHSY and CDR2 SAAADI. The CDR3 is made up of 14 amino acids. The chain's CDR3 is CASSVASRDNEQFF. CDR3 DNA sequence: TGCGCCAGCAGTGTGGCTAGCCGAGACAATGAGCAGTTCTTC.

The gene calls are TRBV4-3 and TRBJ2-2; the match to TRBD1 covers 10 bases. The CDR3 has 16 amino acids. V trimming: 4 bases; J trimming: 7 bases; junction bases outside the gene matches: 9. CDR1 LGHNA and CDR2 YSLEER come from the germline V gene. The CDR3 sequence: CASSRAGTGVYGELFF. The CDR3 DNA is TGCGCCAGCAGCCGGGCCGGGACAGGGGTCTACGGGGAGCTGTTTTTT.

This rearrangement joins TRBV5-1 to TRBJ2-7; D perhaps matches TRBD1 (5 bases). Germline values: CDR1 SGHRS, CDR2 YFSETQ. This CDR3 region has 16 residues. V lost 1 base to trimming and J lost 4 bases, with 18 bases between them. The CDR3 reads CASSLISQGKGYEQYF. CDR3 nucleotides: TGCGCCAGCAGCTTGATCAGCCAGGGTAAGGGGTACGAGCAGTACTTC.

The V call is TRBV7-6, the J call TRBJ2-3, with 10 bases fitting TRBD2. The V gene's germline CDR1 is SGHVS and CDR2 FNYEAQ. Germline trimming cut 1 base from V and 2 bases from J; bases unmatched to any gene: 3. This CDR3 is 16 amino acids long. The CDR3 bases are TGTGCCAGCAGCTTAGTAGCGGGAGGTCTCACAGATACGCAGTATTTT. It translates to CASSLVAGGLTDTQYF.

This chain links TRBV6-1 with TRBJ1-1; TRBD1 matches at 7 bases. The CDR3 has 12 amino acids. Germline V gene lookup returns CDR1 MNHNS and CDR2 SASEGT. Germline trimming cut 6 bases from V and 7 bases from J; bases unmatched to any gene: 5. CDR3 bases: TGTGCCAGCAGCAAGACAGGGATTGAAGCTTTCTTT. The encoded protein is CASSKTGIEAFF.

This chain joins TRBV30 and TRBJ2-7; D is possibly TRBD1 or TRBD2 (5 bases each). V lost 4 bases and J lost 0, with 10 bases in between. This CDR3 has 13 amino acids. The germline V gene has CDR1 GTSNPN and CDR2 SVGIG (reference sequence). The CDR3 protein is CAWNWGTSYEQYF. In DNA, the CDR3 is TGTGCCTGGAATTGGGGGACCTCCTACGAGCAGTACTTC.

CDR3 nucleotides: TGCGCCACCGCAAGCGGGATCAGCACAGATACGCAGTATTTT. Its translation is CATASGISTDTQYF. V is TRBV5-1 and J is TRBJ2-3; 7 bases are shared with TRBD2. Losses at the gene ends were 9 bases for V and 0 bases for J; bases not matched to a gene: 7. Germline assignment: CDR1 SGHRS and CDR2 YFSETQ. This CDR3 is built from 14 residues.

The genes are TRBV6-1 and TRBJ1-1; D not resolved. Germline V gene lookup returns CDR1 MNHNS and CDR2 SASEGT. Trimming removed 7 bases at V and 5 bases at J, with 14 bases between. The CDR3 is made up of 13 amino acids. The CDR3: CASNPIFGTEAFF. Here the CDR3 DNA reads TGTGCCAGCAACCCGATTTTTGGGACTGAAGCTTTCTTT.

This clone was observed a few times. The V call is TRBV7-9, the J call TRBJ2-1; 8 positions agree with TRBD2. CDR3 length: 17 amino acids. The V gene end was trimmed by 6 bases and the J gene end by 4 bases; junction bases not matched to a gene: 14. Germline V gene sequence: CDR1 SEHNR, CDR2 FQNEAQ (reference sequence). In nucleotides, the CDR3 is TGTGCCAGCAGTTTTCCCCCCAGGGTAGCGGGGTACAATGAGCAGTTCTTC. It encodes CASSFPPRVAGYNEQFF.

For this clone: Germline and junction disagree at one end, which may indicate a read error. The chain employs TRBV7-7 and TRBJ2-3; a weak D match, TRBD2 (5 bases). CDR1 is SSHAT and CDR2 is FNYEAQ in the germline V gene (reference sequence). This CDR3 is 13 amino acids long. In DNA form, the CDR3 reads TGTGCTAGCAGCTTATTTGGAGGAGATACGCAGTATTTT. Its translation is CASSLFGGDTQYF.

This clone was counted only a few times. This chain uses TRBV6-1 with TRBJ2-7; 9 nucleotides align to TRBD2. CDR1 MNHNS and CDR2 SASEGT come from the germline V gene. J was trimmed by 4 bases and V by 2 bases; bases with no gene match: 9. CDR3 size: 16 residues. The CDR3 sequence: CASSERGNSGRYEQYF. CDR3 nucleotides: TGTGCCAGCAGTGAACGGGGGAATAGCGGGAGATACGAGCAGTACTTC.

The genes are TRBV28 and TRBJ2-3; maybe TRBD2 (5 bases). The length of the CDR3 is 14 residues. From germline, CDR1 is MDHEN and CDR2 SYDVKM. Trimming took off 2 bases at V and 3 bases at J, with 9 bases between the two ends. The chain's CDR3 is CASSLVGETDTQYF. The CDR3 DNA follows: TGTGCCAGCAGTTTAGTCGGGGAAACAGATACGCAGTATTTT.

This sequence joins TRBV2 and TRBJ1-2, with TRBD1 as a possible D gene (6 bases). Looked up from germline, CDR1 is SNHLY and CDR2 is FYNNEI. V lost 5 bases, J lost 0 bases, and 13 bases lay in between. The CDR3 runs to 15 residues. CDR3 residues: CASSRDRIANYGYTF. In DNA, the CDR3 is TGTGCCAGCAGTAGAGACAGGATTGCTAACTATGGCTACACCTTC.

The chain uses TRBV6-5 and TRBJ1-1; 7 bases align to TRBD1. The CDR3 runs 16 residues. Germline CDR1 is MNHEY and CDR2 is SVGAGI. The V gene end was trimmed by 2 bases and the J gene end by 2 bases; junction bases not matched to a gene: 8. The CDR3 coding sequence is TGTGCCAGCAGTTACAGACCGACAGGGTCAAACACTGAAGCTTTCTTT. Translating gives CASSYRPTGSNTEAFF.

The chain recombines TRBV7-2 with TRBJ2-1; D perhaps matches TRBD1 (6 bases). The CDR3 contains 15 residues. Trimming cost V 1 base and J 4 bases, with 11 bases left between them. Germline V lookup: CDR1 SGHTA, CDR2 FQGNSA. The CDR3 DNA sequence: TGTGCCAGCAGCTTAGGGGGGCCAAATTACAATGAGCAGTTCTTC. The encoded protein is CASSLGGPNYNEQFF.

The chain carries TRBV4-1 and TRBJ2-3; 10 bases are a match to TRBD2. There are 16 residues in the CDR3. Germline values: CDR1 MGHRA, CDR2 YSYEKL. Unmatched junction bases numbered 4, after V lost 0 bases and J lost 4 bases. CDR3: CASSQESGGVADTQYF. As DNA, the CDR3 is TGCGCCAGCAGCCAAGAGAGCGGGGGGGTCGCAGATACGCAGTATTTT.

The chain recombines TRBV10-3 with TRBJ2-5; 10 nucleotides match TRBD1. The DNA end favors TRBJ2-7, so the J call may be wrong. This CDR3 comprises 13 residues. The germline CDR1 and CDR2 sequences are ENHRY and SYGVKD. CDR3 sequence: CAVGTGAIYEQYF. The CDR3 DNA is TGTGCCGTAGGGACAGGGGCCATATACGAGCAGTACTTC.

This chain joins TRBV4-1 and TRBJ1-5; maybe TRBD1 (6 bases). Germline V gene lookup returns CDR1 MGHRA and CDR2 YSYEKL. Trimming stripped 0 bases from V and 2 bases from J, with 20 bases between. This CDR3 region has 19 residues. In DNA form, the CDR3 reads TGCGCCAGCAGCCAAGAGCTCTCAGGGGCCGCAACTGGCAATCAGCCCCAGCATTTT. Protein sequence: CASSQELSGAATGNQPQHF.